The following is a TCR beta chain sequence with its context. The record originates from a study of T cell repertoires in cytomegalovirus infection. TCRdb ran MiXCR on the reads and lists one entry per CDR3 protein. The sample holds 200,000 or so distinct CDR3 sequences; 28% are singletons and the top ten take approximately 30%. CDR3 length: 15 amino acids. Germline loops: CDR1 SQVTM, CDR2 ANQGSEA. V was cut by 3 bases and J by 0 bases, with 12 bases left in between. The TCR originated in a human donor in good health (CMV status not recorded). Some clones in this sample may be carry-over from other donors' samples. The chain couples TRBV29-1 to TRBJ1-3; no definite D call. The sequencing input was PBMCs. The DNA of the CDR3 is TGCAGCGTTGACGACCACAGCCACTCTGGAAACACCATATATTTT. As protein: CSVDDHSHSGNTIYF.